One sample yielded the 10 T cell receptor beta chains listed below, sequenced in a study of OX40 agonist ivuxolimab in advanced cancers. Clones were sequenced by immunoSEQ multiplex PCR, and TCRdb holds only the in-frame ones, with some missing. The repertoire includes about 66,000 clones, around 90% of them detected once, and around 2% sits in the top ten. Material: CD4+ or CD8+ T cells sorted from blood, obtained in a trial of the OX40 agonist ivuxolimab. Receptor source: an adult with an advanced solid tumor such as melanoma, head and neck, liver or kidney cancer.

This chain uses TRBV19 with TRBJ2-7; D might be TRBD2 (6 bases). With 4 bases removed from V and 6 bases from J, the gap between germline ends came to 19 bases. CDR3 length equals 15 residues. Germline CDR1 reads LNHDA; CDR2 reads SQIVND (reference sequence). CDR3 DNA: TGTGCCAGTAGTACCCCCCCCGGGAGCCAGGGCGAGCAGTACTTC. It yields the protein CASSTPPGSQGEQYF.

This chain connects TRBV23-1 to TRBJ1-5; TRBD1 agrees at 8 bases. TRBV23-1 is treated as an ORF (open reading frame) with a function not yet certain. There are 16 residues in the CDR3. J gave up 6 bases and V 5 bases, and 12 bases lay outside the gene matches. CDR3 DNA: TGCGCCAGCAGTTCGTTGACAGGGGAGGAATCTCAGCCCCAGCATTTT. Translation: CASSSLTGEESQPQHF.

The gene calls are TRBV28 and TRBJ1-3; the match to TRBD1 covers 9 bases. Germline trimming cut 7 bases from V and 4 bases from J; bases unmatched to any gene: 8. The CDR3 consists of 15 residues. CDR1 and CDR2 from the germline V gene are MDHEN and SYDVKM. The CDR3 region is CASNFGQGLGNTIYF. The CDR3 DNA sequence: TGTGCCAGCAACTTCGGACAGGGGTTGGGAAACACCATATATTTT.

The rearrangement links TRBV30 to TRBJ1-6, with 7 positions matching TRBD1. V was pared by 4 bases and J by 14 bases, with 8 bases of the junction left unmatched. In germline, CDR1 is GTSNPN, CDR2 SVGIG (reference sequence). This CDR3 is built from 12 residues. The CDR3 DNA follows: TGTGCCTGGAATCCGACCGGGACAGCCCTCCACTTT. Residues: CAWNPTGTALHF.

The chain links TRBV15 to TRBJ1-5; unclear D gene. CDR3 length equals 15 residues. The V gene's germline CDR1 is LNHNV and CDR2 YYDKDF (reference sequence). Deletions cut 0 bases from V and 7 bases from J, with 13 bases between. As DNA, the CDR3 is TGTGCCACCAGCAGAGATCAGGCGCAAAGGCAGCCCCAGCATTTT. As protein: CATSRDQAQRQPQHF.

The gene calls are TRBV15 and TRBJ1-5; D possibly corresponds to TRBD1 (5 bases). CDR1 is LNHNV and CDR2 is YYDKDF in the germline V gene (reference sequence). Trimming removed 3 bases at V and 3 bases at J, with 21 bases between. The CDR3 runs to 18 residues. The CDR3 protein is CATSRGRRPSGDNQPQHF. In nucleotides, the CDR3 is TGTGCCACCAGCAGGGGGCGTAGGCCCAGTGGCGACAATCAGCCCCAGCATTTT.

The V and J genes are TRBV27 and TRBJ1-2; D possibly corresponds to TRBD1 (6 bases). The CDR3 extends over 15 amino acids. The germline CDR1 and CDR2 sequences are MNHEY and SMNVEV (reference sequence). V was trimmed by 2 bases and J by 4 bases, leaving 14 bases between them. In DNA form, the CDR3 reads TGTGCCAGCAGTTTAGGGGTAGGACAGCTCTATGGCTACACCTTC. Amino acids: CASSLGVGQLYGYTF.

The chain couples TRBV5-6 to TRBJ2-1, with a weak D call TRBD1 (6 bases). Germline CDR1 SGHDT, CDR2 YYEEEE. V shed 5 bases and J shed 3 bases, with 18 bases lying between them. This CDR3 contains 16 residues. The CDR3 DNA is TGTGCCAGCAGGATTGGACAGATTCAACTCTACAATGAGCAGTTCTTC. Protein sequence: CASRIGQIQLYNEQFF.

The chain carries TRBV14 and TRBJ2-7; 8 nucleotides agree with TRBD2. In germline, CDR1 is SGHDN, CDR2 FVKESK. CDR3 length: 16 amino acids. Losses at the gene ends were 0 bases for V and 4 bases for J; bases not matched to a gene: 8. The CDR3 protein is CASSQEIGLARYEQYF. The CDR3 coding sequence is TGTGCCAGCAGCCAAGAAATCGGACTAGCTAGATACGAGCAGTACTTC.

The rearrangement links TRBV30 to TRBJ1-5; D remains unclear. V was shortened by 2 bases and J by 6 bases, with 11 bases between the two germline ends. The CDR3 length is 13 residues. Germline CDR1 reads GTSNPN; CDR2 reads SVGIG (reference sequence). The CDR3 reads CAWSMGMGQPQHF. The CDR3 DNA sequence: TGTGCCTGGAGTATGGGGATGGGTCAGCCCCAGCATTTT.